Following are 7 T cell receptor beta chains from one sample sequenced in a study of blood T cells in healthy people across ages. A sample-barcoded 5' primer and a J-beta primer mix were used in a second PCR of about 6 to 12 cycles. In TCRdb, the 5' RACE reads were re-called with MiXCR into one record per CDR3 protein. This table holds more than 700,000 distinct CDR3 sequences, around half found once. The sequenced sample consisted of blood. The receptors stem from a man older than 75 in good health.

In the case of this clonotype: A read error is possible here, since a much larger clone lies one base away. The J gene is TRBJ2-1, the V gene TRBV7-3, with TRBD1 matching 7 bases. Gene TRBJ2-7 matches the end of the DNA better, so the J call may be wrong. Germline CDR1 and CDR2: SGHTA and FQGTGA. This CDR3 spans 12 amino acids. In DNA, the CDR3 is TGTGCCAGCAGCTCCGCAGGGGGTGAGCAGTACTTC. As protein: CASSSAGGEQYF.

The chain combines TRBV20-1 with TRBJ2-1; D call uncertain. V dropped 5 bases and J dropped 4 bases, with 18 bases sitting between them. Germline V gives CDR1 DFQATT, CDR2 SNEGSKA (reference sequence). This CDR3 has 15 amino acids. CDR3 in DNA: TGCAGTGCTGGTGGGGTGATGAAGGGATACAATGAGCAGTTCTTC. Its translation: CSAGGVMKGYNEQFF.

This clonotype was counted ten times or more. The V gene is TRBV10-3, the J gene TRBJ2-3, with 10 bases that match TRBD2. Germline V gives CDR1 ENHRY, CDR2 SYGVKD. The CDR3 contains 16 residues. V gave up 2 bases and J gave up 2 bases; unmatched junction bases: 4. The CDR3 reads CAISEGLAGVTDTQYF. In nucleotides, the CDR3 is TGTGCCATCAGTGAGGGCCTAGCGGGAGTCACAGATACGCAGTATTTT.

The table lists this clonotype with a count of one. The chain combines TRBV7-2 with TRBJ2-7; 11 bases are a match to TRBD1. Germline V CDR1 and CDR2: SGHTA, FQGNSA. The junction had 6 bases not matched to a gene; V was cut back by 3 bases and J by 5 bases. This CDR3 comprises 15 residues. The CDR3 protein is CASSLEGTGGDEQYF. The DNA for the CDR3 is TGTGCCAGCAGCTTGGAAGGGACAGGGGGTGACGAGCAGTACTTC.

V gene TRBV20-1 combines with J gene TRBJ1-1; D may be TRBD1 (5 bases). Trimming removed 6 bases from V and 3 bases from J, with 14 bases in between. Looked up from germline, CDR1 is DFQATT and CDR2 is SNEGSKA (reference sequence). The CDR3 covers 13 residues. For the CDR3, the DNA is TGCAGTGCCCCCTTCCAGGGTGACACTGAAGCTTTCTTT. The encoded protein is CSAPFQGDTEAFF.

CDR3 region: CASSLWSSDYTYEQYF. CDR3 sequence (DNA): TGTGCCAGCAGTTTATGGTCTAGCGACTATACCTACGAGCAGTACTTC. The rearrangement uses TRBV28 and TRBJ2-1, with D perhaps TRBD2 (6 bases). The J call may be faulty, since TRBJ2-7 better matches the DNA end. CDR1 MDHEN and CDR2 SYDVKM come from the germline V gene. The CDR3 length is 16 residues.

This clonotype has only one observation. CDR3 sequence (DNA): TGTGCCAGTGACACCTACAATGAGCAGTACTTC. It yields the protein CASDTYNEQYF. This chain connects TRBV7-3 to TRBJ2-1; D gene ambiguous. The tail of the sequence fits TRBJ2-7 better, so the J call may be wrong. CDR1 and CDR2 (germline): SGHTA, FQGTGA. This CDR3 spans 11 amino acids.